These 32 T cell receptor beta chains share one sample of origin, sequenced in a study of blood T cell repertoires in COVID-19. The repertoire was sequenced with immunoSEQ multiplex PCR; TCRdb's copy has only in-frame clones and lacks some. Of about 220,000 clones in the sample, around four fifths were seen once. Source material: peripheral blood. The receptor set was obtained from a woman aged 55-69 years who had recovered from COVID-19.

The V call is TRBV24-1, the J call TRBJ1-1, with D unresolved. Deletions cut 7 bases from V and 1 base from J, with 9 bases between. Looked up from germline, CDR1 is KGHDR and CDR2 is SFDVKD. The CDR3 has 13 residues. CDR3 in amino acids: CATRLGANTEAFF. The DNA for the CDR3 is TGTGCCACCAGGTTGGGAGCGAACACTGAAGCTTTCTTT.

The rearrangement links TRBV4-1 to TRBJ1-4; D not resolved. Trimming pared 4 bases from V and 8 bases from J, leaving 32 bases between. CDR1 and CDR2 from the germline V gene are MGHRA and YSYEKL. This CDR3 has 20 amino acids. This CDR3 reads CASSPFLLKSGNKEQEKLFF. CDR3 coding DNA: TGCGCCAGCAGCCCCTTTCTCCTGAAATCGGGGAATAAAGAACAAGAAAAACTGTTTTTT.

V and J are TRBV29-1 and TRBJ1-2; D is unclear. With 2 bases removed from V and 5 bases from J, the gap between germline ends came to 9 bases. The CDR3 runs 12 residues. Germline V gene data show CDR1 as SQVTM and CDR2 as ANQGSEA. CDR3 loop: CSVENLRYGYTF. In nucleotides, the CDR3 is TGCAGCGTTGAAAATCTACGATATGGCTACACCTTC.

This sequence joins TRBV12-5 and TRBJ2-2; tentative D call: TRBD2 (6 bases). Trimming took off 0 bases at V and 5 bases at J, with 13 bases between the two ends. The CDR3 totals 16 residues. Germline-derived CDR1 and CDR2 are LGHNT and FRNRAP. The CDR3 here is CASGLVEGIMTGELFF. CDR3 nucleotide sequence: TGTGCTAGTGGTTTGGTGGAGGGAATAATGACCGGGGAGCTGTTTTTT.

V and J are TRBV5-1 and TRBJ2-7; 9 bases line up with TRBD1. The CDR3 loop spans 15 amino acids. V shed 2 bases and J 6 bases; nucleotides not matched to a gene: 9. The germline CDR1 and CDR2 sequences are SGHRS and YFSETQ. CDR3 coding DNA: TGCGCCAGCAGCTTTTTCCCGGGACAGGGCCTCGAGCAGTACTTC. Its translation is CASSFFPGQGLEQYF.

This clone has only one observation. The chain recombines TRBV6-6 with TRBJ1-3; D may be TRBD1 (5 bases). CDR1 MNHNY and CDR2 SVGAGI come from the germline V gene (reference sequence). CDR3 length: 15 amino acids. V was cut by 5 bases and J by 5 bases, with 16 bases left in between. CDR3 nucleotide sequence: TGTGCCAGCAGTCGGGACTCCGGAGGTAGAAACACCATATATTTT. This gives the protein CASSRDSGGRNTIYF.

This clone appeared a single time. This chain links TRBV13 with TRBJ2-7; the match to TRBD1 covers 8 bases. Germline loops: CDR1 PRHDT, CDR2 FYEKMQ (reference sequence). The CDR3 has 17 residues. V lost 4 bases, J lost 0 bases, and 11 bases stayed unmatched. CDR3 loop: CASSWGPGTGDSYEQYF. In DNA form, the CDR3 reads TGTGCCAGCAGCTGGGGGCCCGGGACAGGAGACTCCTACGAGCAGTACTTC.

J is TRBJ2-5 and V is TRBV27, with 8 nucleotides matching TRBD1. CDR3 size: 13 residues. Losses at the gene ends were 8 bases for V and 7 bases for J; bases not matched to a gene: 9. CDR1 is MNHEY and CDR2 is SMNVEV in the germline V gene (reference sequence). The CDR3 region is CASANRGFGTQYF. CDR3 in DNA: TGTGCCAGCGCAAACAGGGGGTTTGGGACCCAGTACTTC.

The rearrangement links TRBV27 to TRBJ2-7; maybe TRBD1 (6 bases). The CDR3 has 15 amino acids. Germline V gene sequence: CDR1 MNHEY, CDR2 SMNVEV (reference sequence). The germline V and J ends were trimmed by 2 bases and 6 bases, with 17 bases remaining between them. For the CDR3, the DNA is TGTGCCAGCAGTTTAGATACCAGGGGTGGTTCCGAGCAGTACTTC. Its translation is CASSLDTRGGSEQYF.

J is TRBJ2-7 and V is TRBV3-1 (or the pseudogene TRBV3-2); no firm D call. The germline V and J ends were trimmed by 1 base and 2 bases, with 9 bases remaining between them. The CDR3 runs to 14 residues. CDR1 LGHDT and CDR2 YNNKEL come from the germline V gene (reference sequence). The DNA of the CDR3 is TGTGCCAGCAGCCAAGGAGGCACGGCCTACGAGCAGTACTTC. Translating it yields CASSQGGTAYEQYF.

V usage is TRBV2 and J usage is TRBJ1-2, with 8 bases lining up with TRBD1. Trimming cost V 5 bases and J 4 bases; bases outside gene matches: 9. The length of the CDR3 is 15 residues. CDR1 is SNHLY, CDR2 FYNNEI, per germline. As DNA, the CDR3 is TGTGCCAGCAGTCTAATGACAGGGGTAGTCTATGGCTACACCTTC. Protein product: CASSLMTGVVYGYTF.

V and J are TRBV6-5 and TRBJ2-7; 13 bases agree with TRBD2. The CDR3 is 15 residues long. Trimming cost V 7 bases and J 6 bases; bases outside gene matches: 9. In germline, CDR1 is MNHEY, CDR2 SVGAGI. CDR3 sequence: CASTLTSGGLGEQYF. CDR3 in DNA: TGTGCCAGCACCCTGACTAGCGGGGGGCTGGGCGAGCAGTACTTC.

Here the CDR3 DNA reads TGTGCCAGCGAACCTTACCGGGACAGGGGGAACACTGAAGCTTTCTTT. Its translation is CASEPYRDRGNTEAFF. This rearrangement joins TRBV7-9 to TRBJ1-1, with 10 bases matching TRBD1. V shed 8 bases, J shed 1 base, and the junction held 10 bases outside the gene matches. The CDR3 loop spans 16 amino acids. Germline V gene sequence: CDR1 SEHNR, CDR2 FQNEAQ (reference sequence).

The sample holds one count of this clone. The chain uses TRBV7-2 and TRBJ2-2; D is unresolved. Germline values: CDR1 SGHTA, CDR2 FQGNSA. The CDR3 contains 13 residues. The V end lost 0 bases, the J end lost 6 bases, and 5 bases lay between the germline ends. CDR3 region: CASSLALPGELFF. The CDR3 DNA is TGTGCCAGCAGCTTAGCCCTCCCCGGGGAGCTGTTTTTT.

The chain is built from TRBV15 and TRBJ1-2; 9 nucleotides line up with TRBD1. The ends lost 3 bases at V and 2 bases at J; junction bases unmatched: 4. Germline CDR1 reads LNHNV; CDR2 reads YYDKDF (reference sequence). This CDR3 has 15 amino acids. DNA of the CDR3: TGTGCCACCAGCAGCCTTGGACAGGGGAACTATGGCTACACCTTC. Protein: CATSSLGQGNYGYTF.

This clone came up a few times. The chain employs TRBV16 and TRBJ1-2, with D unclear. The V gene's germline CDR1 is KGHSY and CDR2 FQNENV. Trimming left V 3 bases short and J 4 bases short, with 18 bases between. The CDR3 has 16 residues. This chain's CDR3 is CASSHFTRRRGYGYTF. The CDR3 DNA reads TGTGCCAGCAGCCACTTCACAAGGCGTCGGGGCTATGGCTACACCTTC.

The rearrangement links TRBV30 to TRBJ1-1; tentatively, D is TRBD1 (6 bases). V was clipped by 3 bases and J by 5 bases, with 13 bases between them. This CDR3 has 13 amino acids. Germline loops: CDR1 GTSNPN, CDR2 SVGIG (reference sequence). DNA for the CDR3: TGTGCCTGGAGCAGGGGCGCGTTAACTGAAGCTTTCTTT. Encoded protein: CAWSRGALTEAFF.

In its sample, this clone was seen once. The chain carries TRBV9 and TRBJ1-1; D perhaps matches TRBD1 (5 bases). Trimming took 3 bases from V and 3 from J, leaving 12 bases between them. The CDR3 length is 14 residues. Germline assignment: CDR1 SGDLS and CDR2 YYNGEE. The CDR3 DNA is TGTGCCAGCAGCGCTAGCGGGACCGACACTGAAGCTTTCTTT. This encodes CASSASGTDTEAFF.

The chain links TRBV19 to TRBJ2-3, with 8 bases aligning to TRBD1. Germline V gene data show CDR1 as LNHDA and CDR2 as SQIVND (reference sequence). V lost 3 bases to trimming and J lost 2 bases; unmatched junction nucleotides: 13. CDR3 length: 18 residues. CDR3 nucleotide sequence: TGTGCCAGTAGTATTCTCCCGGGACAGGAATGGAACACAGATACGCAGTATTTT. It specifies CASSILPGQEWNTDTQYF. The full variable domain, in which reference TRBV19 and TRBJ2-3 provide the parts outside the CDR3, is DGGITQSPKYLFRKEGQNVTLSCEQNLNHDAMYWYRQDPGQGLRLIYYSQIVNDFQKGDIAEGYSVSREKKESFPLTVTSAQKNPTAFYLCASSILPGQEWNTDTQYFGPGTRLTVL.

This rearrangement joins TRBV10-3 to TRBJ2-7; D is perhaps TRBD2 (5 bases). Germline CDR1 is ENHRY and CDR2 is SYGVKD. CDR3 length: 13 residues. Trimming removed 10 bases from V and 4 bases from J, with 17 bases in between. CDR3 in DNA: TGTGCCAACTCCCGGGGTCTCGAATACGAGCAGTACTTC. Protein sequence: CANSRGLEYEQYF.

The rearrangement joins TRBV7-9 to TRBJ2-3, with TRBD2 matching 9 bases. The V segment lost 1 base and the J segment 4 bases; nucleotides outside the gene matches: 6. Germline CDR1 is SEHNR and CDR2 is FQNEAQ (reference sequence). CDR3 length: 16 amino acids. CDR3: CASSLVPSGTSDTQYF. The CDR3 coding sequence is TGTGCCAGCAGCTTAGTCCCTAGCGGGACGTCAGATACGCAGTATTTT.

The chain combines TRBV4-1 with TRBJ2-6; 9 bases match TRBD1. With V trimmed by 2 bases and J by 1 base, 9 bases remained unmatched. The germline V gene encodes CDR1 MGHRA and CDR2 YSYEKL. The CDR3 totals 19 residues. CDR3 in amino acids: CASSQKDRGWESGANVLTF. The CDR3 nucleotides read TGCGCCAGCAGCCAAAAGGACAGGGGATGGGAATCTGGGGCCAACGTCCTGACTTTC.

The V gene is TRBV9, the J gene TRBJ1-1; TRBD1 aligns across 8 bases. Germline loops: CDR1 SGDLS, CDR2 YYNGEE. The CDR3 is 16 amino acids. Losses at the gene ends were 0 bases for V and 13 bases for J; bases not matched to a gene: 17. CDR3 coding DNA: TGTGCCAGCAGCGTAGTAGGGAGGGCTGTGCAGGGGGCACTTTTCTTT. Its translation is CASSVVGRAVQGALFF.

The J gene is TRBJ1-5, the V gene TRBV2; 9 nucleotides line up with TRBD1. V trimming: 8 bases; J trimming: 7 bases; junction bases outside the gene matches: 6. The CDR3 runs to 13 residues. Germline values: CDR1 SNHLY, CDR2 FYNNEI. The CDR3 sequence is CASEQGAGQPQHF. The CDR3 DNA is TGTGCCAGCGAACAGGGGGCAGGACAGCCCCAGCATTTT.

The chain recombines TRBV9 with TRBJ1-2; D remains ambiguous. The CDR3 loop spans 13 amino acids. Germline CDR1 and CDR2: SGDLS and YYNGEE. Trimming removed 2 bases at V and 1 base at J, with 6 bases between. This CDR3 reads CASSVDNNYGYTF. The DNA of the CDR3 is TGTGCCAGCAGCGTCGACAATAACTATGGCTACACCTTC.

In regard to this clone: The sample has other DNA sequences that encode this CDR3 too. The chain combines TRBV10-3 with TRBJ1-1; no reliable D call. The CDR3 contains 11 residues. V dropped 8 bases and J dropped 3 bases, with 7 bases sitting between them. Germline CDR1 reads ENHRY; CDR2 reads SYGVKD. The CDR3 protein is CAISGDTEAFF. Written as DNA, the CDR3 is TGTGCCATCTCCGGGGACACTGAAGCTTTCTTT.

The genes are TRBV7-2 and TRBJ2-5, with TRBD2 matching 10 bases. The CDR3 length is 14 residues. With 2 bases clipped from V and 4 bases from J, the junction kept 1 base outside the gene matches. Germline assignment: CDR1 SGHTA and CDR2 FQGNSA. CDR3: CASSLRTSGETQYF. The CDR3 DNA follows: TGTGCCAGCAGCTTAAGGACTAGCGGAGAGACCCAGTACTTC.

V gene TRBV10-1 combines with J gene TRBJ2-3, with no clear D. CDR3 size: 14 residues. CDR1 WNHNN and CDR2 SYGVQD come from the germline V gene (reference sequence). The V end was cut by 0 bases, the J end by 0 bases, with 4 bases between. The CDR3 region is CASSESTSTDTQYF. In DNA, the CDR3 is TGCGCCAGCAGTGAGTCCACTAGCACAGATACGCAGTATTTT.

The chain has TRBV9 and TRBJ2-3, with TRBD1 matching over 8 bases. In germline, CDR1 is SGDLS, CDR2 YYNGEE. This CDR3 spans 14 amino acids. Unmatched junction bases numbered 6, after V lost 3 bases and J lost 6 bases. CDR3 sequence (DNA): TGTGCCAGCAGCGCGGACAGGGTTGCGGATACGCAGTATTTT. It codes for CASSADRVADTQYF.

This clone was picked up one time. The V and J genes are TRBV4-1 and TRBJ2-7, with 8 bases aligning to TRBD2. There are 17 residues in the CDR3. Unmatched junction bases numbered 9, after V lost 0 bases and J lost 2 bases. Germline V lookup: CDR1 MGHRA, CDR2 YSYEKL. The CDR3 DNA sequence: TGCGCCAGCAGCCAAGATGAGAAGCGGGGGCCAACCTACGAGCAGTACTTC. Protein: CASSQDEKRGPTYEQYF.

The chain recombines TRBV9 with TRBJ2-3, with TRBD2 matching 8 bases. The V gene end was trimmed by 4 bases and the J gene end by 9 bases; junction bases not matched to a gene: 16. There are 16 residues in the CDR3. From germline, CDR1 is SGDLS and CDR2 YYNGEE. CDR3 amino acids: CASSPVEPAGGPTQYF. CDR3 nucleotide sequence: TGTGCCAGCAGCCCGGTCGAGCCGGCGGGGGGACCAACGCAGTATTTT.

This chain uses TRBV4-2 with TRBJ2-2, with D perhaps matching TRBD2 (5 bases). The CDR3 extends over 12 amino acids. V lost 6 bases, J lost 7 bases, and 9 bases lay in between. Germline V lookup: CDR1 LGHNA, CDR2 YNFKEQ. The CDR3 DNA reads TGTGCCAGCAGTCTAGGGAGCGGGGAGCTGTTTTTT. The encoded protein is CASSLGSGELFF.